This T cell receptor beta chain was sequenced for a study of T cell repertoires in cytomegalovirus infection. The length of the CDR3 is 14 residues. Trimming removed 5 bases from V and 2 bases from J; junction bases left unmatched: 5. Germline assignment: CDR1 SGHVS and CDR2 FNYEAQ. This clonotype has more than one count but fewer than ten. Its cognate antigen is unknown. One entry per CDR3 protein results from TCRdb running MiXCR on the reads. The profile shows 80,000 or so distinct CDR3 sequences, roughly 40% of them singletons. V gene TRBV7-6 combines with J gene TRBJ2-5, with 7 bases that match TRBD1. This receptor was taken from a human donor in good health (CMV status not recorded). Some clones in this sample may be carry-over from other donors' samples. The input for sequencing was CD8+ T cells from cultured PBMCs, taken from culture after CMV antigen stimulation. CDR3 nucleotide sequence: TGTGCCAGCAGCGAGGACAGGCGACAAGAGACCCAGTACTTC. It encodes CASSEDRRQETQYF.